The TCR beta chain under discussion was sequenced for a study of T cell responses to AZD1222 COVID-19 vaccine. The CDR3 totals 15 residues. CDR1 and CDR2 (germline): LGHDT, YNNKEL (reference sequence). Trimming cost V 3 bases and J 4 bases, with 13 bases left between them. Method: immunoSEQ multiplex PCR; TCRdb's copy keeps in-frame clones and lacks some. This sample has around 92,000 clones; 80% to 90% occur once, and the top ten carry 10% to 13%. The chain carries TRBV3-1 (or the pseudogene TRBV3-2) and TRBJ2-1; D is possibly TRBD2 (6 bases). This TCR was sampled from an adult in good health. The source was peripheral blood, collected on day 0 of AZD1222 vaccination. CDR3 sequence (DNA): TGTGCCAGCAGCCACGAACGACTAGGTTACAATGAGCAGTTCTTC. Amino acids: CASSHERLGYNEQFF.